This record concerns one T cell receptor beta chain sequence. The sample is drawn from a study of blood T cell repertoires in COVID-19. Looking at the study overall: Some COVID-19 samples were acute and others convalescent; all came from the United States, Italy and Spain. Nucleic acid was either cDNA or gDNA, and it came from T cells, B-cell-depleted T cells, or PBMCs.

Authors' analysis steps: By means of reference gene primer amplification, nucleated cell counts were estimated. Sequencing used immunoSEQ multiplex PCR; TCRdb keeps in-frame clones, though not all of them. V, J and clone size were drawn from that table, and D and trimming were deduced from the DNA. Here the sample spans about 120,000 clones, 81% being singletons. Sequencing input: peripheral blood. This receptor was obtained from a human donor in a cohort sampled during active COVID-19.

The CDR3: CASSPPAGVETQYF. The CDR3 DNA reads TGTGCCAGCTCACCACCGGCGGGAGTAGAGACCCAGTACTTC. V is TRBV18 and J is TRBJ2-5; 7 nucleotides line up with TRBD2. Losses at the gene ends were 0 bases for V and 4 bases for J; bases not matched to a gene: 2. Germline lookup yields CDR1 KGHSH and CDR2 LQKENI. The length of the CDR3 is 14 residues. The whole variable domain, filled in from reference TRBV18 and TRBJ2-5, reads NAGVMQNPRHLVRRRGQEARLRCSPMKGHSHVYWYRQLPEEGLKFMVYLQKENIIDESGMPKERFSAEFPKEGPSILRIQQVVRGDSAAYFCASSPPAGVETQYFGPGTRLLVL.